The 27 T cell receptor beta chains listed next were all sequenced from one sample in a study of blood T cell repertoires in COVID-19. Here immunoSEQ multiplex PCR was the method, and the copy in TCRdb shows in-frame clones only, minus some. Of about 88,000 clones in the sample, approximately 89% were seen once. Sample: peripheral blood. Source of these receptors: a man older than 75 with acute or convalescent COVID-19.

This clone occurred once. J is TRBJ1-2 and V is TRBV29-1; D unclear. Germline V gene sequence: CDR1 SQVTM, CDR2 ANQGSEA. This CDR3 contains 13 residues. The V end was cut by 7 bases, the J end by 0 bases, with 12 bases between. In DNA form, the CDR3 reads TGCAGCGCCCCGGGGAGCGCTAACTATGGCTACACCTTC. Translation gives CSAPGSANYGYTF.

The chain recombines TRBV7-3 with TRBJ1-1, with TRBD1 matching over 9 bases. This CDR3 comprises 15 residues. Germline V lookup: CDR1 SGHTA, CDR2 FQGTGA. Trimming at V came to 6 bases and at J to 1 base, leaving 6 bases not matched to a gene. CDR3 nucleotide sequence: TGTGCCAGCAGGGCGACAGGGGGTCGGAACACTGAAGCTTTCTTT. It specifies CASRATGGRNTEAFF.

This clone was seen only a few times. The chain joins TRBV28 to TRBJ2-2, with 8 positions matching TRBD2. Germline lookup yields CDR1 MDHEN and CDR2 SYDVKM. V lost 4 bases to trimming and J lost 0 bases; unmatched junction nucleotides: 4. The CDR3 has 16 amino acids. CDR3 region: CASSSPGGTNTGELFF. CDR3 DNA: TGTGCCAGCAGTTCCCCGGGAGGGACGAACACCGGGGAGCTGTTTTTT.

This clone showed up just once. The chain employs TRBV2 and TRBJ1-3, with 10 bases that match TRBD1. Trimming at V came to 5 bases and at J to 4 bases, leaving 5 bases not matched to a gene. Germline-derived CDR1 and CDR2 are SNHLY and FYNNEI. The CDR3 loop spans 15 amino acids. The CDR3: CASSRDRGKGNTIYF. The CDR3 region has the DNA TGTGCCAGCAGTCGGGACAGGGGAAAGGGAAACACCATATATTTT.

Comments on this clone: The same CDR3 also results from other DNA sequences found in this sample. The chain is built from TRBV19 and TRBJ1-1; D not resolved. This CDR3 comprises 13 residues. Germline CDR1 is LNHDA and CDR2 is SQIVND (reference sequence). V was shortened by 5 bases and J by 0 bases, with 7 bases between the two germline ends. The CDR3 region has the DNA TGTGCCAGTAGTGGCCAGGTGAACACTGAAGCTTTCTTT. It yields the protein CASSGQVNTEAFF.

The chain links TRBV19 to TRBJ1-5, with 8 bases identical to TRBD1. This CDR3 is 15 amino acids long. Germline CDR1 reads LNHDA; CDR2 reads SQIVND (reference sequence). J gave up 2 bases and V 7 bases, and 7 bases lay outside the gene matches. CDR3 bases: TGTGCCAGTACCTCCCAGGGGGCCGGCAATCAGCCCCAGCATTTT. Translation: CASTSQGAGNQPQHF.

The rearrangement uses TRBV7-3 and TRBJ1-6; 10 nucleotides align to TRBD1. The germline V gene encodes CDR1 SGHTA and CDR2 FQGTGA. The CDR3 is 15 amino acids. The junction had 5 bases not matched to a gene; V was cut back by 3 bases and J by 9 bases. For the CDR3, the DNA is TGTGCCAGCAGCTTGGACAGGGGGGTTGGTTCACCCCTCCACTTT. It translates to CASSLDRGVGSPLHF.

The V and J genes are TRBV7-8 and TRBJ2-4; 16 bases fit TRBD2. Germline CDR1 reads SGHVS; CDR2 reads FQNEAQ. The V and J ends lost 0 bases and 6 bases, in that order; junction bases with no gene match: 5. The CDR3 consists of 18 residues. The CDR3 DNA reads TGTGCCAGCAGCTTAGCGGGAGGGACTAGCGGGAGGGGAAACATTCAGTACTTC. Its translation is CASSLAGGTSGRGNIQYF.

V is TRBV5-6 and J is TRBJ1-1; D uncertain. Germline V gives CDR1 SGHDT, CDR2 YYEEEE. The V end lost 2 bases, the J end lost 7 bases, and 12 bases lay between the germline ends. The CDR3 is 13 residues long. CDR3 DNA sequence: TGTGCCAGCAGCTTCTTATCTCCAGGTGAAGCTTTCTTT. Its protein product is CASSFLSPGEAFF.

J is TRBJ1-1 and V is TRBV5-5; 7 nucleotides agree with TRBD1. The CDR3 runs to 15 residues. The V gene end was trimmed by 1 base and the J gene end by 1 base; junction bases not matched to a gene: 4. Germline values: CDR1 SGHKS, CDR2 YYEKEE (reference sequence). The CDR3 sequence: CASSLTAGGNTEAFF. The CDR3 DNA reads as TGTGCCAGCAGCTTGACAGCAGGGGGGAACACTGAAGCTTTCTTT.

The chain uses TRBV5-5 and TRBJ1-3; D is unresolved. The V gene lost 4 bases and the J gene lost 0 bases, with 11 bases spanning the gap. Germline V CDR1 and CDR2: SGHKS, YYEKEE (reference sequence). The CDR3 sequence is 15 residues long. The CDR3 DNA reads TGTGCCAGCAGCGAGGGCGGTAGCTCTGGAAACACCATATATTTT. Protein: CASSEGGSSGNTIYF.

The chain uses TRBV27 and TRBJ2-1, with 7 bases aligning to TRBD1. The CDR3 is made up of 14 amino acids. After removal of 4 bases from V and 0 bases from J, the junction contained 0 bases not matched to a gene. From germline, CDR1 is MNHEY and CDR2 SMNVEV (reference sequence). This chain's CDR3 is CASSWTGSYNEQFF. The CDR3 bases are TGTGCCAGCAGTTGGACAGGCTCCTACAATGAGCAGTTCTTC.

V is TRBV10-3 and J is TRBJ1-1; no definite D call. The CDR3 has 15 residues. CDR1 is ENHRY and CDR2 is SYGVKD in the germline V gene. V gave up 5 bases and J gave up 0 bases, with 13 bases separating them. The CDR3, as DNA: TGTGCCATCAGTTCTACCAGGATCATGAACACTGAAGCTTTCTTT. Its protein is CAISSTRIMNTEAFF.

The chain is built from TRBV5-6 and TRBJ1-2; 10 bases are shared with TRBD1. CDR1 and CDR2 (germline): SGHDT, YYEEEE. Losses at the gene ends were 4 bases for V and 4 bases for J; bases not matched to a gene: 4. The CDR3 is 14 amino acids. CDR3 region: CASSRQGAVYGYTF. Written as DNA, the CDR3 is TGTGCCAGCAGCCGACAGGGGGCAGTCTATGGCTACACCTTC.

This chain links TRBV3-1 (or the pseudogene TRBV3-2) with TRBJ1-6, with D unclear. The V gene's germline CDR1 is LGHDT and CDR2 YNNKEL (reference sequence). The CDR3 length is 16 residues. V was cut by 1 base and J by 6 bases, with 13 bases left in between. The CDR3 reads CASSQASVRSNSPLHF. For the CDR3, the DNA is TGTGCCAGCAGCCAAGCTTCCGTCCGGTCTAATTCACCCCTCCACTTT.

The V call is TRBV29-1, the J call TRBJ1-4; no clear D. This CDR3 is 15 amino acids long. The germline CDR1 and CDR2 sequences are SQVTM and ANQGSEA. Between the trimmed V and J ends, which lost 0 bases and 7 bases, there was a span of 15 bases. The CDR3 DNA reads as TGCAGCGTTGAAGATCTGGGAGGGTTCGGTGAAAAACTGTTTTTT. The encoded protein is CSVEDLGGFGEKLFF.

This clone has only one observation. The chain is built from TRBV19 and TRBJ2-3; 8 bases match TRBD2. Germline trimming cut 8 bases from V and 0 bases from J; bases unmatched to any gene: 10. This CDR3 contains 16 residues. CDR1 and CDR2 from the germline V gene are LNHDA and SQIVND (reference sequence). For the CDR3, the DNA is TGTGCCAGTGGCCAACTAGCGGAAGCTAGCACAGATACGCAGTATTTT. It encodes CASGQLAEASTDTQYF.

The rearrangement joins TRBV6-1 to TRBJ1-2; D is undetermined. CDR1 is MNHNS, CDR2 SASEGT, per germline. The ends were cut back, 1 base at V and 4 bases at J, with 7 bases in the middle. The length of the CDR3 is 13 residues. The CDR3 reads CASSEGAFYGYTF. Here the CDR3 DNA reads TGTGCCAGCAGTGAAGGCGCGTTCTATGGCTACACCTTC.

This clone appeared a single time. V usage is TRBV19 and J usage is TRBJ1-6; 7 bases are shared with TRBD1. Looked up from germline, CDR1 is LNHDA and CDR2 is SQIVND (reference sequence). The CDR3 has 15 amino acids. Trimming removed 4 bases from V and 8 bases from J; junction bases left unmatched: 8. The DNA for the CDR3 is TGTGCCAGTAGTAACCCCGGGACAGCTTATTCACCCCTCCACTTT. Translated, it gives CASSNPGTAYSPLHF.

The genes are TRBV10-1 and TRBJ1-5, with D possibly being TRBD1 (5 bases). Germline loops: CDR1 WNHNN, CDR2 SYGVQD (reference sequence). The CDR3 sequence is 14 residues long. V shed 6 bases and J shed 2 bases, with 11 bases lying between them. As DNA, the CDR3 is TGCGCCAGCAGCGCAGGGTCGGGCAATCAGCCCCAGCATTTT. It codes for CASSAGSGNQPQHF.

V usage is TRBV18 and J usage is TRBJ2-7; TRBD2 aligns across 14 bases. The CDR3 length is 16 residues. V dropped 0 bases and J dropped 6; count of bases not matched to a gene: 4. Germline CDR1 reads KGHSH; CDR2 reads LQKENI. DNA of the CDR3: TGTGCCAGCTCACCACCAGGACTAGCGGGAGGTGTCGAGCAGTACTTC. Protein sequence: CASSPPGLAGGVEQYF.

As to this clone: A read error is likely, as this CDR3 ends without the conserved phenylalanine or tryptophan. It is unclear where the CDR3 begins or ends on the DNA, so no DNA is shown, and the CDR3 is as TCRdb lists it. This sequence joins TRBV12-3 or TRBV12-4 and TRBJ1-2; the table's D gene call, TRBD1, was not cross checked with the DNA. A total of 9 residues make up the CDR3, ends included. CDR3 loop: CASIYQGGV.

The chain has TRBV2 and TRBJ2-7, with TRBD1 identical over 8 bases. There are 15 residues in the CDR3. The J segment lost 3 bases and the V segment lost 4 bases, leaving 8 bases of the junction unmatched. Looked up from germline, CDR1 is SNHLY and CDR2 is FYNNEI. CDR3 residues: CASSVDRGTNYEQYF. The CDR3 nucleotides read TGTGCCAGCAGTGTAGACAGGGGCACTAACTACGAGCAGTACTTC.

The genes are TRBV12-3 or TRBV12-4 and TRBJ1-2; D unresolved. V lost 4 bases and J 6 bases, leaving 12 bases between the germline ends. The CDR3 has 13 amino acids. The CDR3 loop reads CASSWARVNGYTF. As DNA, the CDR3 is TGTGCCAGCAGTTGGGCAAGAGTCAATGGCTACACCTTC.

This clone was seen only a few times. CDR3 residues: CASSKDNRDSSGNTIYF. CDR3 nucleotide sequence: TGTGCCAGCAGCAAAGACAACAGGGATTCCTCTGGAAACACCATATATTTT. This chain joins TRBV21-1 and TRBJ1-3; TRBD1 is the table's D call, not checked against the DNA. TRBV21-1 is annotated as a pseudogene. This CDR3 has 17 residues.

The genes are TRBV18 and TRBJ1-1; possible D gene TRBD1, 6 bases. The V and J ends lost 4 bases and 1 base respectively, with 10 bases between them. CDR3 length equals 14 residues. Germline assignment: CDR1 KGHSH and CDR2 LQKENI. This CDR3 reads CASSRGQSNTEAFF. CDR3 DNA: TGTGCCAGCTCACGTGGACAGTCGAACACTGAAGCTTTCTTT.

V gene TRBV6-5 combines with J gene TRBJ1-4; TRBD1 is a possible D gene (6 bases). V lost 5 bases and J lost 5, with 12 bases in between. CDR1 is MNHEY and CDR2 is SVGAGI in the germline V gene. There are 14 residues in the CDR3. The CDR3 DNA reads as TGTGCCAGCAGTCGCGGACAGAAAAATGAAAAACTGTTTTTT. Amino acids: CASSRGQKNEKLFF.